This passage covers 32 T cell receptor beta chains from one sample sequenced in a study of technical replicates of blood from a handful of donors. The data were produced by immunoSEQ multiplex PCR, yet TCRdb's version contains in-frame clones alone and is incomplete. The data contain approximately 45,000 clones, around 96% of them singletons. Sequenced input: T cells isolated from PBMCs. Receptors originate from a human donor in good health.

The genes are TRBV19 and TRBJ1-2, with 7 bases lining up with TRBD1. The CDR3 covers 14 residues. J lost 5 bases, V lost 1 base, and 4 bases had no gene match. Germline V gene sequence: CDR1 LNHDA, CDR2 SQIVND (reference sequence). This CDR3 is CASSIGDSLYGYTF. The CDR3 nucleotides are TGTGCCAGTAGTATAGGGGACAGCTTATATGGCTACACCTTC.

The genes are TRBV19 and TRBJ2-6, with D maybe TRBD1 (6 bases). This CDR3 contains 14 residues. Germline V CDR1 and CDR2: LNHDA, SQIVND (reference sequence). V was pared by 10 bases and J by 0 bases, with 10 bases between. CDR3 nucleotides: TGTGCCACCCGGGACACCTCTGGGGCCAACGTCCTGACTTTC. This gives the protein CATRDTSGANVLTF.

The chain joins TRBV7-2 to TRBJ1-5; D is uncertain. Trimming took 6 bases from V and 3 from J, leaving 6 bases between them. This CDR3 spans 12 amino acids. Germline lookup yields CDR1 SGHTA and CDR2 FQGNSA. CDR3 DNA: TGTGCCAGCAGTGTATCCAATCAGCCCCAGCATTTT. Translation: CASSVSNQPQHF.

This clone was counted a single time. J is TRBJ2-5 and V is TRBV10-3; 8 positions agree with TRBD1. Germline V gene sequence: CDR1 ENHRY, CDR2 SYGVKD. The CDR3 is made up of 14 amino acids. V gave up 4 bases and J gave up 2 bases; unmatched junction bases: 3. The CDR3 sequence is CAISGTGKQETQYF. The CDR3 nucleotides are TGTGCCATCAGTGGGACAGGGAAGCAAGAGACCCAGTACTTC.

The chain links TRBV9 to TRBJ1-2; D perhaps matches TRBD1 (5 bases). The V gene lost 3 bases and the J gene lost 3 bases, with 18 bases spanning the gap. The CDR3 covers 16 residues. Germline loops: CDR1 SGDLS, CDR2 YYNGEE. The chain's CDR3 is CASSAGDFPWDYGYTF. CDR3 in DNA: TGTGCCAGCAGCGCGGGGGACTTCCCCTGGGACTATGGCTACACCTTC.

The CDR3 region has the DNA TGTGCCAGCAGCCTCCCCGACAGCTCCTACAATGAGCAGTTCTTC. Translated: CASSLPDSSYNEQFF. The rearrangement uses TRBV7-6 and TRBJ2-1; D is perhaps TRBD1 (5 bases). V lost 5 bases to trimming and J lost 0 bases, with 11 bases between them. The CDR3 spans 15 residues. CDR1 and CDR2 (germline): SGHVS, FNYEAQ.

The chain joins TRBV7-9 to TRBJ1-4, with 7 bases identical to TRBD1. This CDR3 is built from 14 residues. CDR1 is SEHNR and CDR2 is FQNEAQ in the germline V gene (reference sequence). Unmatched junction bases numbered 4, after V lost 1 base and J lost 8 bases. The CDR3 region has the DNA TGTGCCAGCAGCTTAGAGGGGGCAGGGGAAAAACTGTTTTTT. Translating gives CASSLEGAGEKLFF.

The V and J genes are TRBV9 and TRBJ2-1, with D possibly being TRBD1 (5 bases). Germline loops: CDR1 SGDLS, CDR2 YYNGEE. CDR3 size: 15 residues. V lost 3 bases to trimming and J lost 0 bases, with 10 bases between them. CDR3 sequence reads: CASSAARGSYNEQFF. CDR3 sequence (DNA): TGTGCCAGCAGCGCCGCTAGGGGCTCCTACAATGAGCAGTTCTTC.

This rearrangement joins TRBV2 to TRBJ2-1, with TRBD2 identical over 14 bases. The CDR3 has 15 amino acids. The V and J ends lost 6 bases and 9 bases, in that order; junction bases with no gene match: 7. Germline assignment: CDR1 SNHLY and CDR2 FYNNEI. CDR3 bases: TGTGCCAGCAGCGCTGGACTAGCGGGAGGCGGTGAGCAGTTCTTC. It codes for CASSAGLAGGGEQFF.

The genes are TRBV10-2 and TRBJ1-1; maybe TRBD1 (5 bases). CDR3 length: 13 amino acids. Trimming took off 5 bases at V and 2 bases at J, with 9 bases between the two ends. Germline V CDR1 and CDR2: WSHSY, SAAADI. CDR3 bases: TGCGCCAGCAGTCGGGGGGATAACACTGAAGCTTTCTTT. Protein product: CASSRGDNTEAFF.

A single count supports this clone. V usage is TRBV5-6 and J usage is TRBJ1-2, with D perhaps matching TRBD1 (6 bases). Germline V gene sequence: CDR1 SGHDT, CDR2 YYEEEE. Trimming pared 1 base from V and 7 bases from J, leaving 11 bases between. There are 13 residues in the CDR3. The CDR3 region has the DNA TGTGCCAGCAGCTTGATACCGACAGGTGGCTACACCTTC. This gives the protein CASSLIPTGGYTF.

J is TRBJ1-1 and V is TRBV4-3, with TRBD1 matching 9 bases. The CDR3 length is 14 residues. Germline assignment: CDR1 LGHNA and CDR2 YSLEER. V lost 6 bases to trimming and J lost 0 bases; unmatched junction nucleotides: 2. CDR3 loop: CASSTGGMNTEAFF. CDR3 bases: TGCGCCAGCAGTACAGGGGGCATGAACACTGAAGCTTTCTTT.

CDR3 DNA: TGTGCCAGCAGCGCTGGTCTAGCGGGATCTGAAGGGGAGCTGTTTTTT. This gives the protein CASSAGLAGSEGELFF. The chain employs TRBV9 and TRBJ2-2, with 9 bases aligning to TRBD2. The J segment lost 8 bases and the V segment lost 3 bases, leaving 11 bases of the junction unmatched. The CDR3 loop spans 16 amino acids. CDR1 is SGDLS and CDR2 is YYNGEE in the germline V gene.

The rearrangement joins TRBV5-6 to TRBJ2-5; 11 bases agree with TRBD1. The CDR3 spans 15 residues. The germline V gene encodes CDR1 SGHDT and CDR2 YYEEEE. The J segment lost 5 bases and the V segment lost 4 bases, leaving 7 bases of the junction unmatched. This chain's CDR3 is CASSPPGQGGETQYF. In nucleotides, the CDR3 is TGTGCCAGCAGCCCCCCGGGACAGGGGGGGGAGACCCAGTACTTC.

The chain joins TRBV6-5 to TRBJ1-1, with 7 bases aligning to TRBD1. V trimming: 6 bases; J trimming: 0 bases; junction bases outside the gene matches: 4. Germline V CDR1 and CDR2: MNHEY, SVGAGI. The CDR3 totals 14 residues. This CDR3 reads CASRIQGMNTEAFF. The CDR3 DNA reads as TGTGCCAGCAGAATACAGGGGATGAACACTGAAGCTTTCTTT.

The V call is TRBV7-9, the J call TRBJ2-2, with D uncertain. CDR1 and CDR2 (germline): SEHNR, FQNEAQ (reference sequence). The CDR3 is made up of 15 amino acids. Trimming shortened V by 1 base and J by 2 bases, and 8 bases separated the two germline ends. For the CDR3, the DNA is TGTGCCAGCAGCTTAGGACTCCTTAACACCGGGGAGCTGTTTTTT. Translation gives CASSLGLLNTGELFF.

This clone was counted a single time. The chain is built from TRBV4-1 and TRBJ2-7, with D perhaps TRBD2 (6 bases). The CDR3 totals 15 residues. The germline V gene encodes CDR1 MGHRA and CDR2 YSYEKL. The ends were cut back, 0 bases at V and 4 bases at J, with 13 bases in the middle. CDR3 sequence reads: CASSQDNRESYEQYF. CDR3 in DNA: TGCGCCAGCAGCCAAGATAACCGGGAGTCGTACGAGCAGTACTTC.

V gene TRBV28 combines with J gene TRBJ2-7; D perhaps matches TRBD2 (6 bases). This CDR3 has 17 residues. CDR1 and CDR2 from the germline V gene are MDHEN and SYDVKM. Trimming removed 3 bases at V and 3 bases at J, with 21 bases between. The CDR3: CASSFPGEGTSYYEQYF. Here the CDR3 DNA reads TGTGCCAGCAGTTTTCCGGGGGAAGGGACCAGCTACTACGAGCAGTACTTC.

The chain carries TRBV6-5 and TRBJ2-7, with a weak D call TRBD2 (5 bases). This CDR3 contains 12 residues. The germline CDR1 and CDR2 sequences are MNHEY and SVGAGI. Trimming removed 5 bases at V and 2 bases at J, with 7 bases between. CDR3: CASSRGTYEQYF. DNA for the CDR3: TGTGCCAGCAGTCGGGGAACCTACGAGCAGTACTTC.

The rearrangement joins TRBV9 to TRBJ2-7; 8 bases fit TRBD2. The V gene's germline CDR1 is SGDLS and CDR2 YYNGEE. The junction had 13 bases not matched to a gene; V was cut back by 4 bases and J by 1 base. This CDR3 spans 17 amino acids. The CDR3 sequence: CASSPETVAGPSYEQYF. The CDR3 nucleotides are TGTGCCAGCAGCCCAGAGACGGTAGCGGGACCTTCCTACGAGCAGTACTTC.

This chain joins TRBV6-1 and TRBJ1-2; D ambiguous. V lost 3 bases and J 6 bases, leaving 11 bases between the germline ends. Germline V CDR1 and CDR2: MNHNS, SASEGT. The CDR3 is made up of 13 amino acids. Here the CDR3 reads CASSEWGGNGYTF. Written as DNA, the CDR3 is TGTGCCAGCAGTGAGTGGGGAGGAAATGGCTACACCTTC.

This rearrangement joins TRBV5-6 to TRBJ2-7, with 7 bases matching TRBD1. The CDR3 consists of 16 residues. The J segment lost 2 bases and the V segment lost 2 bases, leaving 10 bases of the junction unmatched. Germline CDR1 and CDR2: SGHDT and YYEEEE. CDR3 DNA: TGTGCCAGCAGCTTCAGCCCAGGGGGATTCCCCTACGAGCAGTACTTC. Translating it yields CASSFSPGGFPYEQYF.

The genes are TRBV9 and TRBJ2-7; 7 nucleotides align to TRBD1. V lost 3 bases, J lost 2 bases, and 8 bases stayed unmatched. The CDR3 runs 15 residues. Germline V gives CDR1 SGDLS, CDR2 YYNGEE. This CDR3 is CASSAAGQGAYEQYF. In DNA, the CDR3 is TGTGCCAGCAGCGCCGCCGGGCAGGGGGCCTACGAGCAGTACTTC. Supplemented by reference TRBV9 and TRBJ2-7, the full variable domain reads DSGVTQTPKHLITATGQRVTLRCSPRSGDLSVYWYQQSLDQGLQFLIQYYNGEERAKGNILERFSAQQFPDLHSELNLSSLELGDSALYFCASSAAGQGAYEQYFGPGTRLTVT.

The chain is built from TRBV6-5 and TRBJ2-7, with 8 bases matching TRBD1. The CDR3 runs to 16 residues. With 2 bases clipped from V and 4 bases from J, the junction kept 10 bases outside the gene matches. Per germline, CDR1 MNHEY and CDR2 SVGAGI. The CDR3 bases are TGTGCCAGCAGTTACCAATTAGGACAGGGAAAGTACGAGCAGTACTTC. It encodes CASSYQLGQGKYEQYF.

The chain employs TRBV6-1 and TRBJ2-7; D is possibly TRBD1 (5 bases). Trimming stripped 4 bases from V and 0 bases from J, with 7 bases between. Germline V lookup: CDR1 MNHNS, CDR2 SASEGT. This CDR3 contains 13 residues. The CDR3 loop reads CASSGQLSYEQYF. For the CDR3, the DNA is TGTGCCAGCAGTGGACAGCTCTCCTACGAGCAGTACTTC.

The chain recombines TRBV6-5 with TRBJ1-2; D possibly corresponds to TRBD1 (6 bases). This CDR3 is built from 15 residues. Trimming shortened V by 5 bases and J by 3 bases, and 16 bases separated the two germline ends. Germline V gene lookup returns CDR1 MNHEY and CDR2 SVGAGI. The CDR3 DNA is TGTGCCAGCAGTCCAGGGGAGGGGGGTTACTATGGCTACACCTTC. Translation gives CASSPGEGGYYGYTF.

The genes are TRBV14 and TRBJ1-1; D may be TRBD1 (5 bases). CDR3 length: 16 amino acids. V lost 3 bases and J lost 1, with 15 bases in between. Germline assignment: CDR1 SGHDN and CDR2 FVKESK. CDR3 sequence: CASSQGPGEPNTEAFF. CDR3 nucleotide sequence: TGTGCCAGCAGCCAGGGGCCAGGAGAACCGAACACTGAAGCTTTCTTT.

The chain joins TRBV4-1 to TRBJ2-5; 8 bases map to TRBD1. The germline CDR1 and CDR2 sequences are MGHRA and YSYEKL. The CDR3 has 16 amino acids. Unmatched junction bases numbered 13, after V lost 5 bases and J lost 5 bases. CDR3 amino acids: CASSLRDRTDGETQYF. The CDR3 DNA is TGCGCCAGCAGCTTAAGGGACAGGACCGACGGGGAGACCCAGTACTTC.

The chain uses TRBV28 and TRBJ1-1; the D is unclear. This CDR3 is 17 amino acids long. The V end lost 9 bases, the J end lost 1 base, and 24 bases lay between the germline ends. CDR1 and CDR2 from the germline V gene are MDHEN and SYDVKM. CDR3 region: CASSTVWLVDPNTEAFF. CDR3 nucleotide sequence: TGTGCCAGTTCTACAGTTTGGCTTGTTGATCCGAACACTGAAGCTTTCTTT. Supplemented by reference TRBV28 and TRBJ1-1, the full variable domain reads DVKVTQSSRYLVKRTGEKVFLECVQDMDHENMFWYRQDPGLGLRLIYFSYDVKMKEKGDIPEGYSVSREKKERFSLILESASTNQTSMYLCASSTVWLVDPNTEAFFGQGTRLTVV.

CDR3 bases: TGTGCCAGCAGCCAAGATATAGTCAGGGAGGACACTGAAGCTTTCTTT. Translating gives CASSQDIVREDTEAFF. The chain combines TRBV4-2 with TRBJ1-1, with a possible D match to TRBD1 (5 bases). V shed 0 bases and J shed 3 bases, with 14 bases lying between them. This CDR3 is 16 amino acids long. Germline V gene data show CDR1 as LGHNA and CDR2 as YNFKEQ.

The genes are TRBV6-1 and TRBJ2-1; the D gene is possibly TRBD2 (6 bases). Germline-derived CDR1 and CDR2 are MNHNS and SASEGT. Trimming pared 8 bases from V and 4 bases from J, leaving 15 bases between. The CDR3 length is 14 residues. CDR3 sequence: CASAWASEYNEQFF. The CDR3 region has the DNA TGTGCCAGCGCGTGGGCTAGCGAGTACAATGAGCAGTTCTTC.

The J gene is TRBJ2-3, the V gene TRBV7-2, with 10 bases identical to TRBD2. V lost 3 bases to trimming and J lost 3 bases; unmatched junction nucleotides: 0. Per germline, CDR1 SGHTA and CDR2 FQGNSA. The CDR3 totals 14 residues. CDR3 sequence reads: CASSLTSGTDTQYF. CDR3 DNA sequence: TGTGCCAGCAGCTTGACTAGCGGGACAGATACGCAGTATTTT.